The sequence of this T cell receptor beta chain was determined in a study of cytomegalovirus exposure and HLA in healthy donors. Whole-study context: Assignment to the Caucasian-associated ancestry cluster applied to approximately 80% of the approximately 400 genotyped donors.

PCR involved 60 Vbeta and 13 Jbeta primers. Sequenced by immunoSEQ multiplex PCR; TCRdb stores in-frame clones only, minus some. This repertoire comprises tens of thousands of clones; its ten largest clones make up about 4.5%. In germline, CDR1 is KGHSH, CDR2 LQKENI. The V end was cut by 3 bases, the J end by 1 base, with 12 bases between. The CDR3 has 15 amino acids. Material for sequencing was PBMCs. The rearrangement joins TRBV18 to TRBJ1-1, with D possibly matching TRBD1 (6 bases). The receptor's source is a woman aged 40 to 49 in good health and CMV-seropositive. The CDR3 protein is CASSPNRESNTEAFF. The CDR3, as DNA: TGTGCCAGCTCACCCAACAGGGAGTCGAACACTGAAGCTTTCTTT.